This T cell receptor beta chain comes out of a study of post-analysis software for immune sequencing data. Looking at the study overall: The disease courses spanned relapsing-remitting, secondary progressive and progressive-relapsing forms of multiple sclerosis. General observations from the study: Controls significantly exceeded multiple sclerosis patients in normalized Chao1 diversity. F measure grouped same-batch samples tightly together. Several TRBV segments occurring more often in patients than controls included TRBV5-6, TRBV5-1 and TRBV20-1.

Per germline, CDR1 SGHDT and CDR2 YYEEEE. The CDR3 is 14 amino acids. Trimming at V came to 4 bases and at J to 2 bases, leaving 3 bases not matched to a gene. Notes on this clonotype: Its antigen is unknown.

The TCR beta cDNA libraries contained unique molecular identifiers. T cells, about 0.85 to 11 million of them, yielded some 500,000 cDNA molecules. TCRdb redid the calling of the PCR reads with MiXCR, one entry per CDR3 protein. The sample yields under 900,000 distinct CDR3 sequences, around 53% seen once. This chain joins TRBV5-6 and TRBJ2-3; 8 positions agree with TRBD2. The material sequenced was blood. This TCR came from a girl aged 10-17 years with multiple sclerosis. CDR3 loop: CASSRTSITDTQYF. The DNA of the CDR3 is TGTGCCAGCAGCCGGACTAGCATCACAGATACGCAGTATTTT.